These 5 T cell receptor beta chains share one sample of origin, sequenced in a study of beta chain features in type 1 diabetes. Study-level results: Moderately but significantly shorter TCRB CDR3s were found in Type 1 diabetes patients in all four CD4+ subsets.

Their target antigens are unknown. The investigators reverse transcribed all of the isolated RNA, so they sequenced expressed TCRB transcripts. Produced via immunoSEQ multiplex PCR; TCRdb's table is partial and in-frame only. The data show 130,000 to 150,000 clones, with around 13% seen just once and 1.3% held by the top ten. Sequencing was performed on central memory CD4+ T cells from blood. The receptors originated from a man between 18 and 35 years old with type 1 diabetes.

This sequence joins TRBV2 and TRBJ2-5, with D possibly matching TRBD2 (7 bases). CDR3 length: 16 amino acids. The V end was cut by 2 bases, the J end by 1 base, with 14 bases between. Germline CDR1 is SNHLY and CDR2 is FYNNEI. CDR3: CASSENTGGSQETQYF. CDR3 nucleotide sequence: TGTGCCAGCAGTGAAAACACGGGGGGCTCCCAAGAGACCCAGTACTTC.

The CDR3 spells CASSEGIDYGYTF. CDR3 DNA sequence: TGTGCCAGCAGTGAAGGCATTGATTATGGCTACACCTTC. This sequence joins TRBV2 and TRBJ1-2; D is unclear. The germline V gene encodes CDR1 SNHLY and CDR2 FYNNEI. The CDR3 is 13 amino acids. V was cut by 1 base and J by 5 bases, with 8 bases left in between.

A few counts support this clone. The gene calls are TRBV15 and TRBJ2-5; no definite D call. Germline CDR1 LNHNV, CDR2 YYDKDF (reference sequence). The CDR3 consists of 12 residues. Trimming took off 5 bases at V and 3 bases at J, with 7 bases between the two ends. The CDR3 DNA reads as TGTGCCACCAGCGTACATAAAGAGACCCAGTACTTC. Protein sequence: CATSVHKETQYF.

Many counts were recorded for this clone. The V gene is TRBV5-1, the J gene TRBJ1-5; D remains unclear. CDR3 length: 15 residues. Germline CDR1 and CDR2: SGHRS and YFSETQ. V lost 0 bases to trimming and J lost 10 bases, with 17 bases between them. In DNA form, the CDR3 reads TGCGCCAGCAGCTTGGCGGGGAGCCGCGAAGAACCCCAGCATTTT. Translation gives CASSLAGSREEPQHF.

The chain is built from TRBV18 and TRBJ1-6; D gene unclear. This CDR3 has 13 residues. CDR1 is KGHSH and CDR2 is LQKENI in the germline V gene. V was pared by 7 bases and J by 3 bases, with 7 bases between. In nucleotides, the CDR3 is TGTGCCAGCTTACAGAACTATAATTCACCCCTCCACTTT. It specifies CASLQNYNSPLHF.